A selection of T cell receptor beta chains follows, all from one sample in a study of beta chain features in type 1 diabetes. Repertoires were generated with immunoSEQ multiplex PCR, while TCRdb's copy carries only in-frame clones and drops some. The sample has approximately 470,000 clones; approximately 30% are singletons. Sequenced material: naive CD4+ T cells from blood. The receptors were gathered from a man aged 18 to 35 in good health. CDR3s include the opening cysteine and the closing phenylalanine or tryptophan. Each record gives: J gene, clone size, D gene, V gene, CDR3 DNA, CDR3 protein. The D gene is left open where the match is weak. The size field is filled for only some rows; it gives once, few, many or a size class.

>TRBJ2-3|.|TRBD1|TRBV30
TGTGCCTGGACCAAGACAGGGGCTAGCACAGATACGCAGTATTTT
CAWTKTGASTDTQYF
>TRBJ2-1|.|TRBD2|TRBV28
TGTGCCAGCTCGACTAGCGGGAGGGCCGGGCAGAATGAGCAGTTCTTC
CASSTSGRAGQNEQFF
>TRBJ1-1|few|.|TRBV7-9
TGTGCCAGCAGCTTAGAGGGGTTCGTGGAAGCTTTCTTT
CASSLEGFVEAFF
>TRBJ1-1|few|TRBD1|TRBV29-1
TGCAGCGGGGGGACAGGGATGAACACTGAAGCTTTCTTT
CSGGTGMNTEAFF
>TRBJ2-3|few|.|TRBV7-2
TGTGCCAGCAGCTTACGGGGACCGGGCACAGATACGCAGTATTTT
CASSLRGPGTDTQYF
>TRBJ1-1|once|.|TRBV30
TGTGCCTGGAGTGGGGGGATACAGGGACTAGGCACTGAAGCTTTCTTT
CAWSGGIQGLGTEAFF
>TRBJ2-7|.|TRBD2|TRBV27
TGTGCCAGCAGTCTCCGGACTAGCGGGAGTACAAGGGAGCAGTACTTC
CASSLRTSGSTREQYF
>TRBJ2-3|.|TRBD2|TRBV9
TGTGCCAGCAGCACTCGACTAGCGGGCACAGATACGCAGTATTTT
CASSTRLAGTDTQYF
>TRBJ2-2|few|.|TRBV7-2
TGTGCCAGCAGCTTAAGATGGACCGGGGAGCTGTTTTTT
CASSLRWTGELFF
>TRBJ2-4|.|TRBD2|TRBV29-1
TGCAGCGTTGTAAGCGGGGGGACTGCCAAAAACATTCAGTACTTC
CSVVSGGTAKNIQYF
>TRBJ2-2|.|.|TRBV5-1
TGCGCCAGCAGCTTGGTCTCCGGACTGAACACCGGGGAGCTGTTTTTT
CASSLVSGLNTGELFF
>TRBJ2-1|.|.|TRBV6-5
TGTGCCAGCAGTTCGGGACTTCCCAATGAGCAGTTCTTC
CASSSGLPNEQFF
>TRBJ2-2|few|.|TRBV14
TGTGCCAGCAGCCATGGCCTTGACGGGGAGCTGTTTTTT
CASSHGLDGELFF
>TRBJ1-1|few|.|TRBV9
TGTGCCAGCAGCGCTACAGGGCTCCCATCTACTGAAGCTTTCTTT
CASSATGLPSTEAFF
>TRBJ2-1|.|.|TRBV29-1
TGCAGCGCCCTGTGGTCCTACAATGAGCAGTTCTTC
CSALWSYNEQFF
>TRBJ2-1|.|TRBD2|TRBV6-1
TGTGCCAGCATGTTAGCGGGAGGAGCGCGAGGTGAGCAGTTCTTC
CASMLAGGARGEQFF
>TRBJ1-1|.|.|TRBV2
TGTGCCAGCAGTTACATGGTTGAAGCTTTCTTT
CASSYMVEAFF
>TRBJ1-2|few|.|TRBV30
TGTGCCTGGAGTTCACGGCCTGGGAACTATGGCTACACCTTC
CAWSSRPGNYGYTF
>TRBJ2-5|few|TRBD2|TRBV11-2
TGTGCCAGCAGACCGGGACTAGCGTCTGGTCTAGAGACCCAGTACTTC
CASRPGLASGLETQYF
>TRBJ2-2|.|.|TRBV19
TGTGCCAGTAGTGCTACAGGGCTCCCGTCCGGGGAGCTGTTTTTT
CASSATGLPSGELFF
>TRBJ2-4|few|TRBD1|TRBV30
TGTGCCTGGAGTCCGACAGGGACGGACATTCAGTACTTC
CAWSPTGTDIQYF
>TRBJ2-7|.|.|TRBV4-2
TGTGCCAGCAGCCAAGTCCCCGCAGATTCCTACGAGCAGTACTTC
CASSQVPADSYEQYF
>TRBJ2-1|few|.|TRBV2
TGTGCCAGCAGCAGACAGAGGCTTAGCTCCTACAATGAGCAGTTCTTC
CASSRQRLSSYNEQFF
>TRBJ2-1|.|TRBD2|TRBV7-2
TGTGCCAGCAGTCCCGCCCCGTCTAGCGGGAGTCGGGATGAGCAGTTCTTC
CASSPAPSSGSRDEQFF
>TRBJ1-2|few|.|TRBV18
TGTGCCAGCTCCCGGGGGGATTGGATCGGCTACACCTTC
CASSRGDWIGYTF
>TRBJ2-6|.|.|TRBV18
TGTGCCAGCTCACCTCCACAGGGACCCTCTGGGGCCAACGTCCTGACTTTC
CASSPPQGPSGANVLTF
>TRBJ2-7|.|TRBD2|TRBV7-2
TGTGCCAGCAGCCTCGAGGGGACTAGCGGTAAACCGCTGTACTTC
CASSLEGTSGKPLYF
>TRBJ2-1|few|TRBD1|TRBV6-1
TGTGCCAGCAGTGCACAGGGGAGCTCCTACAATGAGCAGTTCTTC
CASSAQGSSYNEQFF
>TRBJ1-1|.|.|TRBV5-6
TGTGCCAGCAGCCCAGAGGGAGGGGGCACTGAAGCTTTCTTT
CASSPEGGGTEAFF
>TRBJ2-7|.|.|TRBV15
TGTGCCACCAGTAGAGACTATCCGGCAACCTACGAGCAGTACTTC
CATSRDYPATYEQYF